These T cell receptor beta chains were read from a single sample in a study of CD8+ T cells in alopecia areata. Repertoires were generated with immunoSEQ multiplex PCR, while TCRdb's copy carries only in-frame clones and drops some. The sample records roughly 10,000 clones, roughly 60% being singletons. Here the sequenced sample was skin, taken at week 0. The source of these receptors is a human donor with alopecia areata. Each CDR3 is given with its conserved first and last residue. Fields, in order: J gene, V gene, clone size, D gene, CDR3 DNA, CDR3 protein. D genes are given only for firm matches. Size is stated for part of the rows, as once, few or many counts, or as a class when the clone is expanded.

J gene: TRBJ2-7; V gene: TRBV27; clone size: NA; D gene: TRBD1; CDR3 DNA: TGTGCCAGCAGTCCGGACAGGGAAAACGCCTACGAGCAGTACTTC; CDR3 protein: CASSPDRENAYEQYF
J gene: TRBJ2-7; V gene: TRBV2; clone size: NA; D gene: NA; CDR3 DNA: TGTGCCAGCAGTGAAGGATTGGTTCGCGGGTTTTACGAGCAGTACTTC; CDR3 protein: CASSEGLVRGFYEQYF
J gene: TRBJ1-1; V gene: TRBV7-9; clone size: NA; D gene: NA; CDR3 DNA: TGTGCCAGCAGCTTCGATATTCTAACGACTGAAGCTTTCTTT; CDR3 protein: CASSFDILTTEAFF
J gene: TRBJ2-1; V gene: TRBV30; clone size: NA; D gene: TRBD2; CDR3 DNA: TGTGCCTGGAGCTATAGCGGGAGACCCTACAATGAGCAGTTCTTC; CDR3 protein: CAWSYSGRPYNEQFF
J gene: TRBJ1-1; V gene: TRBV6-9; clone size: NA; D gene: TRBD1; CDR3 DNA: TGTGCCAGCAGTTACTCGATACAGGGGAGCGATTCCGAAGCTTTCTTT; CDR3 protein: CASSYSIQGSDSEAFF
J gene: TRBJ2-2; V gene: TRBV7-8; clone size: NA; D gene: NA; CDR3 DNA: TGTGCCAGCAGCTTAGGTCCCGGGGGCCGGAACACCGGGGAGCTGTTTTTT; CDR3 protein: CASSLGPGGRNTGELFF
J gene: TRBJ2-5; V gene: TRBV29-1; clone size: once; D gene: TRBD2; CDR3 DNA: TGCAGCGCTTGGGAGGGTGACGAGACCCAGTACTTC; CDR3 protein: CSAWEGDETQYF
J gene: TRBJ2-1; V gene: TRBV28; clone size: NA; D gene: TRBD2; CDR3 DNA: TGTGCCAGCAGACTAGCGGGGGGCCGAGGGGGCAACAATGAGCAGTTCTTC; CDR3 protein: CASRLAGGRGGNNEQFF
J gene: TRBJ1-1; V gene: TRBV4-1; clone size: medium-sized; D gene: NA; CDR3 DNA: TGCGCCAGCAGCCAAGTGACAGCCAACACTGAAGCTTTCTTT; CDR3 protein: CASSQVTANTEAFF
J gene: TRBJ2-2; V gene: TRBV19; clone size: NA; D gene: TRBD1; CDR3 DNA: TGTGCCAGTAGTCCCCGGACAGGGGCCACCGGGGAGCTGTTTTTT; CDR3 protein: CASSPRTGATGELFF
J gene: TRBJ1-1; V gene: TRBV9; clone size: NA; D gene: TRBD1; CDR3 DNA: TGTGCCAGCAGCGTGGAGCCCCAGACAGGGTCCACTGAAGCTTTCTTT; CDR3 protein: CASSVEPQTGSTEAFF
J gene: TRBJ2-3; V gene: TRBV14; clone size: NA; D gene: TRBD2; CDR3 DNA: TGTGCCAGCAGCCGACTAGCGGGAGGGCCGGGTGATACGCAGTATTTT; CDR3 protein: CASSRLAGGPGDTQYF
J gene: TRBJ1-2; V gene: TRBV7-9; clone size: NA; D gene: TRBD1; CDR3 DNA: TGTGCCAGCAGTCCCCGGGACAGGCGAACAGGTGGCTACACCTTC; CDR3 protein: CASSPRDRRTGGYTF
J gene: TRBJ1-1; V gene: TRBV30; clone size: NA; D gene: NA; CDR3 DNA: TGTGCCTGGAGTGCGGGACATCGAGGTTGGACTGAAGCTTTCTTT; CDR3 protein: CAWSAGHRGWTEAFF
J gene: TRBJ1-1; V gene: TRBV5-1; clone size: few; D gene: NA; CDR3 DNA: TGCGCCAGCAGCTTGGGGACGGGCAATAGGGCTTTCTTT; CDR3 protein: CASSLGTGNRAFF
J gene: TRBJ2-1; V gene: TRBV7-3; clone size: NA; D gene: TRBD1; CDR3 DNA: TGTGCCAGCAGTTCGGGACAGGGGGGGTACAATGAGCAGTTCTTC; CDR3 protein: CASSSGQGGYNEQFF
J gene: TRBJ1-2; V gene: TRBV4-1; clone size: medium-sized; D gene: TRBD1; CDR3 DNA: TGCGCCAGCAGGATACAGGGGGGGGACTATGGCTACACCTTC; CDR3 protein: CASRIQGGDYGYTF
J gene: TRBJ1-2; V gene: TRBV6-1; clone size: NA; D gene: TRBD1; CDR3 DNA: TGTGCCAGCAGTGAGCCCACCGCGACAGGGGTTGTAGGCTACACCTTC; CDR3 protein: CASSEPTATGVVGYTF